One T cell receptor (beta chain) is described in this entry. The antigen remains unidentified. The data are from a study of cytomegalovirus exposure and HLA in healthy donors. PCR primers comprised 60 Vbeta and 13 Jbeta primers. The data were produced by immunoSEQ multiplex PCR, yet TCRdb's version contains in-frame clones alone and is incomplete. The sample carries over 70,000 clones, approximately 70% recorded once. V shed 5 bases and J 4 bases; nucleotides not matched to a gene: 10. In germline, CDR1 is SGHTA, CDR2 FQGTGA. The CDR3 extends over 15 amino acids. Findings of the study overall: The listing of roughly 160 TCR beta chains classed them as cytomegalovirus-associated.

The J gene is TRBJ2-7, the V gene TRBV7-3; 8 bases are a match to TRBD2. The sample was PBMCs. This TCR was sampled from a woman in her forties or fifties in good health and CMV-seropositive. The CDR3, as DNA: TGTGCCAGCAGCCCCCAGACTAGCGCCGGTTACGAGCAGTACTTC. Its protein product is CASSPQTSAGYEQYF.